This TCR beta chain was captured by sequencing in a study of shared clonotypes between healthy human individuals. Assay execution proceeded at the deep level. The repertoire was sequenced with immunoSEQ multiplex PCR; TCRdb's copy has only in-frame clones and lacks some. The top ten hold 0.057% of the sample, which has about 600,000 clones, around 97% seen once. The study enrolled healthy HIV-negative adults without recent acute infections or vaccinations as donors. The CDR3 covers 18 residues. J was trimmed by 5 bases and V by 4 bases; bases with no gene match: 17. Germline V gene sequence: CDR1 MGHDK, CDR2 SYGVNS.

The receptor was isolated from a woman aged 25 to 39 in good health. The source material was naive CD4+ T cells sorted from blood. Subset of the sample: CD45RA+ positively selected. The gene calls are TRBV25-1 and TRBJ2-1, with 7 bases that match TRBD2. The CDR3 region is CASSGGLVISGGNNEQFF. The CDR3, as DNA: TGTGCCAGCAGTGGCGGACTAGTTATTAGCGGTGGGAACAATGAGCAGTTCTTC.